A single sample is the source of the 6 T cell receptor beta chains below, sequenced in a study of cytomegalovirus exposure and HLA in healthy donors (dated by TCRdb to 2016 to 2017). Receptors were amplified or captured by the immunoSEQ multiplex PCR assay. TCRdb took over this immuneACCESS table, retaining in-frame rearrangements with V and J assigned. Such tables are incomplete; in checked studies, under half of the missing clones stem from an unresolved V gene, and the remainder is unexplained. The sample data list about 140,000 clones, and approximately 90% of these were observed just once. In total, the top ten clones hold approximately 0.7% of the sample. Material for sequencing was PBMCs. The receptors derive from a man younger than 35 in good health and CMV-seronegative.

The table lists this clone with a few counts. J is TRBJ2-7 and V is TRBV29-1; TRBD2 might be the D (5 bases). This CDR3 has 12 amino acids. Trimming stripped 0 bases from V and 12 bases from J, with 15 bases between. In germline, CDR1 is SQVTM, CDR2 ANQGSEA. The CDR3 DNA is TGCAGCGTTGAAGATCCGGGATCGCCTTTGTACGTC. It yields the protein CSVEDPGSPLYV.

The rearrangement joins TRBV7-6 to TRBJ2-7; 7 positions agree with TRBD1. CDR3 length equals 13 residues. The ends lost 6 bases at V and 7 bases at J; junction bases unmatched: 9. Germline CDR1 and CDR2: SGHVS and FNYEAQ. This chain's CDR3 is CASRKQGIREQYV. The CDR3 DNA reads TGTGCCAGCAGGAAACAGGGGATTCGGGAGCAGTACGTC.

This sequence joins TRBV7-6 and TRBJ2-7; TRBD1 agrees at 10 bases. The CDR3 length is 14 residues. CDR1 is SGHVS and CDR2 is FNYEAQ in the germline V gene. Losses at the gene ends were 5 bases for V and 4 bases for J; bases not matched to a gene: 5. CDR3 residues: CASSATDRGYEQYF. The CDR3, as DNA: TGTGCCAGCAGCGCCACGGACAGGGGGTACGAGCAGTACTTC.

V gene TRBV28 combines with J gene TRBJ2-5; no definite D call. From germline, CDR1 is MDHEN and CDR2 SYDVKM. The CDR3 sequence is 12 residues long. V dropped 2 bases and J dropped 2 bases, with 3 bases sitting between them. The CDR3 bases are TGTGCCAGCAGTTTACAGCAAGAGACCCAGTACTTC. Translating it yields CASSLQQETQYF.

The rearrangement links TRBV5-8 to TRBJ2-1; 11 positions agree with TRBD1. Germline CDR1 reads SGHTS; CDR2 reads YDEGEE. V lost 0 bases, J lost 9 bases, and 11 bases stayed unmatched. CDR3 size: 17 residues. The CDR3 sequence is CASSLVFIGQGAVEQFF. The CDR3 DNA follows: TGTGCCAGCAGCTTGGTCTTTATAGGACAGGGGGCCGTTGAGCAGTTCTTC.

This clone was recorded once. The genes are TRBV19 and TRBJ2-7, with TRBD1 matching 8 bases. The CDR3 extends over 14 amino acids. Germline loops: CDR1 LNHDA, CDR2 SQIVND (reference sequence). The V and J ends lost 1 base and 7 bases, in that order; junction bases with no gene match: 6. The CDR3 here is CASSIAQGAREQYF. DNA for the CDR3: TGTGCCAGTAGTATAGCCCAGGGGGCGCGAGAGCAGTACTTC.